A single sample gave rise to the 12 T cell receptor beta chains below, sequenced in a study of blood T cell repertoires in COVID-19. TCRdb keeps only in-frame clones here, not all; method: immunoSEQ multiplex PCR. The data hold 300,000 to 350,000 clones, with around nine tenths observed a single time. The sample consisted of PBMCs or T cells enriched from blood (not recorded which). Receptors were obtained from a woman aged 25 to 45 who had been exposed to COVID-19.

The CDR3 here is CASGLDSSGPRDTQYF. The DNA of the CDR3 is TGTGCTAGTGGTTTGGACTCTAGCGGCCCCAGGGATACGCAGTATTTT. The J gene is TRBJ2-3, the V gene TRBV12-5, with 7 positions matching TRBD2. Germline V lookup: CDR1 LGHNT, CDR2 FRNRAP. This CDR3 is 16 amino acids long. The trim removed 1 base at V and 6 bases at J, leaving 10 bases unmatched.

This clone appeared a few times. The rearrangement links TRBV28 to TRBJ2-1, with 12 positions matching TRBD1. Germline assignment: CDR1 MDHEN and CDR2 SYDVKM. J gave up 8 bases and V 5 bases, and 7 bases lay outside the gene matches. The CDR3 has 15 residues. The CDR3 DNA is TGTGCCAGCAGTACAAGCGGGACAGGGGGCGATGAGCAGTTCTTC. Encoded protein: CASSTSGTGGDEQFF.

CDR3: CATSQGYYNSPLHF. The CDR3 DNA follows: TGTGCCACCAGCCAGGGGTACTATAATTCACCCCTCCACTTT. The chain has TRBV15 and TRBJ1-6; TRBD1 might be the D (6 bases). Germline CDR1 and CDR2: LNHNV and YYDKDF (reference sequence). The CDR3 spans 14 residues. V was shortened by 5 bases and J by 3 bases, with 8 bases between the two germline ends.

This rearrangement joins TRBV7-3 to TRBJ2-5, with D perhaps TRBD2 (7 bases). The germline CDR1 and CDR2 sequences are SGHTA and FQGTGA. V was shortened by 2 bases and J by 0 bases, with 22 bases between the two germline ends. This CDR3 spans 19 amino acids. This CDR3 reads CASSLVGSGRGGYQETQYF. The DNA for the CDR3 is TGTGCCAGCAGCTTAGTTGGTAGCGGGCGAGGGGGGTACCAAGAGACCCAGTACTTC.

The chain uses TRBV19 and TRBJ1-5; 8 bases line up with TRBD1. V shed 3 bases and J 1 base; nucleotides not matched to a gene: 8. Germline V gene lookup returns CDR1 LNHDA and CDR2 SQIVND (reference sequence). The CDR3 loop spans 17 amino acids. The CDR3 region has the DNA TGTGCCAGTAGTATGGGAAAAACAGGGGGGAGCAATCAGCCCCAGCATTTT. This gives the protein CASSMGKTGGSNQPQHF.

This chain uses TRBV7-9 with TRBJ2-1; D might be TRBD1 (6 bases). The germline gives CDR1 SEHNR, CDR2 FQNEAQ (reference sequence). This CDR3 comprises 15 residues. Trimming shortened V by 5 bases and J by 5 bases, and 16 bases separated the two germline ends. The CDR3 protein is CASSLTPDSHNEQFF. As DNA, the CDR3 is TGTGCCAGCAGCCTCACGCCGGACAGTCACAATGAGCAGTTCTTC.

This chain connects TRBV27 to TRBJ1-2, with a tentative D call TRBD1 (5 bases). Germline V CDR1 and CDR2: MNHEY, SMNVEV (reference sequence). The CDR3 is 13 amino acids. Trimming stripped 6 bases from V and 8 bases from J, with 16 bases between. CDR3 protein: CASRVSGGEGYTF. CDR3 nucleotide sequence: TGTGCCAGCAGGGTATCGGGGGGTGAGGGCTACACCTTC.

The CDR3 coding sequence is TGTGCCAGCAGCTTAGTGCGGGCAGCCTCTAACTATGGCTACACCTTC. The encoded protein is CASSLVRAASNYGYTF. V is TRBV11-2 and J is TRBJ1-2; D not certain. The CDR3 extends over 16 amino acids. The ends were cut back, 1 base at V and 0 bases at J, with 12 bases in the middle. The germline gives CDR1 SGHAT, CDR2 FQNNGV.

V usage is TRBV28 and J usage is TRBJ1-5; the D is unclear. CDR1 and CDR2 (germline): MDHEN, SYDVKM. V was shortened by 4 bases and J by 5 bases, with 18 bases between the two germline ends. The length of the CDR3 is 16 residues. CDR3 bases: TGTGCCAGCAGTTCCCCGTTTTCTCAGGCCTATCAGCCCCAGCATTTT. Residues: CASSSPFSQAYQPQHF. Drawing the rest from reference TRBV28 and TRBJ1-5, the complete variable domain is DVKVTQSSRYLVKRTGEKVFLECVQDMDHENMFWYRQDPGLGLRLIYFSYDVKMKEKGDIPEGYSVSREKKERFSLILESASTNQTSMYLCASSSPFSQAYQPQHFGDGTRLSIL.

The chain is built from TRBV28 and TRBJ2-7; 7 bases line up with TRBD2. CDR1 is MDHEN and CDR2 is SYDVKM in the germline V gene. With V trimmed by 7 bases and J by 3 bases, 6 bases remained unmatched. The CDR3 is 13 residues long. For the CDR3, the DNA is TGTGCCAGCATAAATCGCGGGAGCTACGAGCAGTACTTC. Translated: CASINRGSYEQYF.

The chain combines TRBV28 with TRBJ1-6; TRBD1 might be the D (6 bases). Germline CDR1 reads MDHEN; CDR2 reads SYDVKM. V lost 6 bases and J 8 bases, leaving 17 bases between the germline ends. The CDR3 extends over 15 amino acids. Here the CDR3 DNA reads TGTGCCAGCAGCCATCAGGACAGCTGGGATTCACCCCTCCACTTT. Its protein is CASSHQDSWDSPLHF.

This clone was observed once. In DNA form, the CDR3 reads TGTGCCAGCACCACGGCAGCGGACCTCTACGAGCAGTACTTC. This sequence encodes CASTTAADLYEQYF. The V and J genes are TRBV27 and TRBJ2-7; tentative D call: TRBD2 (5 bases). The V end lost 7 bases, the J end lost 3 bases, and 16 bases lay between the germline ends. The CDR3 is 14 amino acids. CDR1 and CDR2 (germline): MNHEY, SMNVEV (reference sequence).